The sequence of this TCR beta chain was determined in a study of cytomegalovirus exposure and HLA in healthy donors (dated by TCRdb to about 2017). A note on the overall study: An earlier analysis of approximately 640 of the donors reported 276 Gb of sequence data and around 120 million unique TCR beta sequences from some 180 million T cells. Around 320 gigabases of sequencing data and approximately 93 million unique TCR sequences were included in an early release covering 550 to 650 HLA-typed donors. Of the roughly 410 genotyped donors, 80% to 90% were placed in the genetic ancestry cluster associated with self-reported Caucasian donors. The aim of the study was to test whether cataloging public T cell receptors could identify signatures of past pathogen exposure. Using immunosequencing, the study profiled T cell repertoires from some 670 subjects and related those repertoires to cytomegalovirus serostatus. Along with the roughly 710-subject first cohort, a separate validation cohort of over a hundred different subjects was used. High-throughput TCR immunosequencing, statistical association of individual TCRs with disease status, and machine learning were combined to predict cytomegalovirus infection status. A later analysis re-analyzed previously published TCR beta repertoires from hundreds of donors and added high-resolution HLA genotyping to study TCR occurrence patterns. In the later analysis, no new phenotypic data were used to find candidate immune exposures; instead, reliance was placed on TCR beta sequences and their occurrence across donors. An earlier analysis of 587 of the donors applied high-throughput TCR beta sequencing to assess whether each TCR beta V gene segment acted as functional or pseudogenic. Donor age, sex, ethnicity and CMV serostatus were compiled alongside the repertoire data. Genome-wide SNP genotypes for about 60% of the 666 donors were used in a later genetic analysis, which treated that subset as a discovery cohort. Every repertoire in the discovery cohort had been generated on one and the same sequencing platform. HLA typing included class I and class II loci at four-digit resolution. Typing coverage varied by locus: roughly 629-640 donors for A, B, C, DRB1 and DQB1; 500 to 550 for DQA1; about 590 for DPA1; approximately 470 for DPB1. Because of strong linkage in the cohort, 5 or 6 DR-DQ haplotypes were treated as single units for association and clustering. Across under 500 genotyped donors of the cohort, an average of about 240,000 unique TCR beta nucleotide sequences per donor were sequenced, and around 19% of those sequences were non-productive. Here is what the overall study found, with its caveats: A further reported finding was that TCR beta sequences accurately predicted the HLA-A and HLA-B alleles for most subjects in the first cohort. The authors suggested that the approach could potentially be generalized to other disease states and immunological phenotypes. Roughly uniform sequencing depth across donors was assumed in presence/absence analyses, although this assumption may not hold. A cluster of highly shared sequence variants was judged likely to represent a technical artifact of the sequencing pipeline. In a later genetic analysis, fewer N-insertions in productive TCRs were reported among donors in an Asian-associated ancestry cluster than the approximately 670-donor mean. Across donors, most TCR sequences were observed very rarely, whereas some public TCRs were present in many individuals. In an earlier analysis of approximately 600 of the donors, most TCR beta V segments were observed in productive rearrangements about 87% or about 30% of the time, broadly matching IMGT annotations. Because HLA typing was unavailable for some donors at each locus, only the typed subset was used in association tests. When HLA alleles, especially DR and DQ, strongly co-occurred, TCR associations were difficult to assign to individual alleles. CMV serostatus was the only immune exposure information available for the cohort. In the study, 150 to 200 TCR beta chains were listed as associated with cytomegalovirus. In a later analysis, the rate of TCR association differed among HLA loci, with DRB1 alleles having the most associated TCRs and HLA-C alleles having the fewest. The classifier was reported to diagnose cytomegalovirus status with high specificity and sensitivity in both the original cohort and the validation cohort. Correlated functional status among segregating V segments might be attributable to linkage disequilibrium, but an unknown experimental factor could not be ruled out. According to a later analysis, parvovirus B19, influenza, CMV and Epstein-Barr virus appeared linked to several top co-occurrence clusters. Compared with equally common non-associated chains, HLA-associated TCR beta chains in a later analysis were more clonally expanded and had lower generation probabilities. The earlier analysis of 587 of the donors excluded about 16 rarely observed V segments, including chromosome 9 orphons, because counts were too low. In a later genetic analysis, a missense DCLRE1C variant was associated with V-gene and J-gene trimming of TCR beta chains, and the association was replicated in an independent cohort. In vitro tests confirmed that three of the cytomegalovirus-associated TCR beta chains recognize cytomegalovirus antigens. A later analysis associated about 17,000 TCR beta sequences with specific HLA alleles at a false discovery rate of 0.05. This cohort had only TCR beta chains sequenced, and the lack of alpha or paired-chain data limited which features could be detected. In a later analysis, most CMV-associated TCR beta chains were found to appear HLA-restricted, with HLA associations seemingly driven largely by CMV exposure.

The cohort comprised 666 healthy bone marrow donors. All cohort members were sampled while nominally healthy, although unrecorded immune exposures were likely present. The donor was CMV seronegative and belonged to the group of 320 or so seronegative cohort members. A peripheral blood sample was collected from each donor, and TCR beta sequencing was performed on peripheral blood mononuclear cells. Genomic DNA extraction from the blood cell samples was performed with the Qiagen DNeasy Blood Extraction Kit. About this clone itself: Its antigen has not been determined. No base-level quality is on record; no much larger clone is a single base apart.

Library creation used the immunoSEQ multiplex PCR assay. For the multiplex PCR, a mixture combining 60 forward primers for TCR Vbeta segments and 13 reverse primers for TCR Jbeta segments was used. Amplification of the CDR3 region of rearranged TCR beta genes was performed with a multiplex PCR assay on genomic DNA. The Illumina HiSeq System was used to sequence the amplified TCR beta libraries as 87-base-pair reads. In the paper's pipeline: A later analysis tallied around 82 million unique TCR beta chains across the 666 repertoires, and 10 million to 11 million of those chains were shared by two or more donors. Raw reads were error-corrected and collapsed into unique sequences with a nearest-neighbor algorithm that merged closely related sequences to remove PCR and sequencing errors. To assign V, D and J gene segments, CDR3 sequences were aligned to IMGT reference sequences. For a sequence to be retained, a match of at least six nucleotides to both a V gene segment and a J gene segment was required. Rearrangements were classified as productive when the CDR3 lacked stop codons and remained in frame with V and J, and all other rearrangements were classified as non-productive. CDR3 was defined by IMGT convention, running from the second conserved V-encoded cysteine to the conserved J-encoded phenylalanine. In an earlier analysis of 550 to 650 of the donors, sequences lacking an unambiguous match to a single V gene segment were excluded. In an earlier analysis of several hundred of the donors, V segments were called functional above 56.7% productive rearrangements and were called segregating when the between-donor standard deviation exceeded 5%. To diagnose cytomegalovirus status from the catalog of TCR beta chain sequences, a statistical classification framework was built. V and J gene assignment, in a later analysis, came from comparing TCR nucleotide sequences with IMGT/GENE-DB human TR gene sequences. In a later analysis, CDR3 sequences and most-parsimonious VDJ recombination scenarios were assigned using the TCRdist pipeline. In a later analysis, every TCR beta chain was defined by the combination of its CDR3 amino acid sequence and its V-gene family, and reads without a unique V-gene family were dropped. In a later analysis, 550 to 650 highly shared, low-generation-probability nucleotide sequences were removed to address suspected cross-contamination and a sequencing artifact. In a later analysis, a clonal expansion index for each public chain was calculated from normalized within-repertoire ranks of inferred template counts. A later analysis computed generation probabilities with a VDJ recombination model fitted to out-of-frame rearrangements, and checked the results against IGoR. In a later analysis, TCR-TCR, TCR-HLA and TCR-CMV co-occurrence was scored with hypergeometric tests, and a repertoire-size bias correction was applied to TCR pairs. A later analysis estimated false discovery rates by permuting HLA or CMV assignments 20 times. In a later analysis, co-occurring TCRs were grouped using DBSCAN, and TCRdist sequence similarity was added for clustering within HLA-allele-positive subsets. Co-occurrence clustering excluded repertoires with fewer than 30,000 or more than 120,000 public chains, plus five with anomalous nucleotide sharing. The source is immuneACCESS, and TCRdb retained only in-frame sequences with V and J called. Part of the clones is not carried over; for the studies checked, unresolved V genes explain less than half of this, and the remainder is unexplained. The DNA was the basis for D and trimming; V, J and clone size are from that table. This sample has over 65,000 clones in its table, and around 80% of those were observed once. The ten largest clones add up to around 2% of the sample.

The sequence was collected from a man aged 35 to 55 in good health and CMV-seronegative. Sequencing was carried out using PBMCs.

The CDR3 has the sequence CASKLEAGVTGELFF. Here is the DNA: TGTGCCAGCAAACTAGAGGCAGGGGTTACCGGGGAGCTGTTTTTT. The rearrangement combines TRBV7-9 with TRBJ2-2, and the D gene may be TRBD1, 6 bases matching. The germline V gene (reference sequence) yields SEHNR for CDR1 and FQNEAQ for CDR2. The germline ends are 17 bases apart after V is trimmed by 7 bases and J by 5 bases. Measured from the cysteine to the phenylalanine, the CDR3 is 15 residues long. Of the read, only the CDR3 DNA is kept; its 45 bases are in frame from base 1.